Below are 24 T cell receptor beta chains sequenced from a single sample in a study of human CD4 T cells and Enterobacteriaceae (TCRdb year 2020). On a FACSAria III, memory CD4+ T cells were FACS-sorted to over 98% purity, defined as all CD4+ cells except CD45RA+CCR7+CD95- naive cells. Receptor amplification or capture employed the immunoSEQ multiplex PCR assay. TCRdb provides this immuneACCESS table in a form limited to in-frame rearrangements. Some clones are lacking; in checked studies, under half of them reflect an unresolved V gene, and why the rest are absent is not known. For this sample the table gives just under 30,000 clones, of which about 80% were detected only once. Around 1.8% of the sample comes from the top ten. Material for sequencing was memory CD4+ T cells from blood. The cell subset or site label on this specimen signifies: total memory CD4 T cells sorted directly ex vivo, unstimulated. The receptors shown here come from a human donor in good health.

The gene calls are TRBV19 and TRBJ1-1, with TRBD1 as a possible D gene (5 bases). CDR1 is LNHDA, CDR2 SQIVND, per germline (reference sequence). This CDR3 contains 14 residues. V shed 1 base and J shed 6 bases, with 12 bases lying between them. In DNA form, the CDR3 reads TGTGCCAGTAGTATAGCAGGGAGCACCCCTGAAGCTTTCTTT. This gives the protein CASSIAGSTPEAFF.

This chain joins TRBV6-1 and TRBJ2-5, with D hard to call. Per the germline V gene, CDR1 is MNHNS and CDR2 is SASEGT. The CDR3 sequence is 11 residues long. The V gene lost 5 bases and the J gene lost 1 base, with 2 bases spanning the gap. CDR3 bases: TGTGCCAGCAGTTCCCAAGAGACCCAGTACTTC. Protein product: CASSSQETQYF.

The gene calls are TRBV30 and TRBJ1-5, with TRBD1 matching over 8 bases. Germline-derived CDR1 and CDR2 are GTSNPN and SVGIG (reference sequence). J was trimmed by 0 bases and V by 7 bases; bases with no gene match: 11. The CDR3 runs to 16 residues. The CDR3 loop reads CAFTGGSAYSNQPQHF. DNA of the CDR3: TGTGCCTTCACAGGGGGTTCGGCCTATAGCAATCAGCCCCAGCATTTT.

This chain links TRBV30 with TRBJ1-1; no reliable D call. CDR1 and CDR2 from the germline V gene are GTSNPN and SVGIG (reference sequence). The CDR3 has 13 residues. Trimming took 4 bases from V and 1 from J, leaving 10 bases between them. For the CDR3, the DNA is TGTGCCTGGAAAATGGGAAGGAACACTGAAGCTTTCTTT. It encodes CAWKMGRNTEAFF.

The chain recombines TRBV19 with TRBJ1-1; D may be TRBD1 (5 bases). CDR1 and CDR2 from the germline V gene are LNHDA and SQIVND (reference sequence). Trimming left V 1 base short and J 2 bases short, with 14 bases between. The CDR3 covers 16 residues. The DNA of the CDR3 is TGTGCCAGTAGTATAGTCCCCGGGGGGGGTAACACTGAAGCTTTCTTT. Translation gives CASSIVPGGGNTEAFF.

The chain combines TRBV7-2 with TRBJ2-6; no clear D gene. Between the trimmed V and J ends, which lost 8 bases and 0 bases, there was a span of 5 bases. Germline assignment: CDR1 SGHTA and CDR2 FQGNSA. The CDR3 covers 13 residues. The CDR3: CASGLSGANVLTF. For the CDR3, the DNA is TGTGCCAGCGGCCTCTCTGGGGCCAACGTCCTGACTTTC. The full variable domain, with the rest looked up from reference TRBV7-2 and TRBJ2-6, is GAGVSQSPSNKVTEKGKDVELRCDPISGHTALYWYRQSLGQGLEFLIYFQGNSAPDKSGLPSDRFSAERTGGSVSTLTIQRTQQEDSAVYLCASGLSGANVLTFGAGSRLTVL.

This chain joins TRBV7-2 and TRBJ1-5; a possible D gene is TRBD1 (6 bases). Trimming left V 5 bases short and J 4 bases short, with 18 bases between. The CDR3 is 16 residues long. CDR1 is SGHTA and CDR2 is FQGNSA in the germline V gene. The CDR3 DNA reads TGTGCCAGCAGCCTATCCGCGACAGGACGTAATCAGCCCCAGCATTTT. The encoded protein is CASSLSATGRNQPQHF.

The chain carries TRBV29-1 and TRBJ1-4; D ambiguous. The CDR3 is 14 amino acids. Trimming cost V 0 bases and J 4 bases, with 9 bases left between them. Per the germline V gene, CDR1 is SQVTM and CDR2 is ANQGSEA. Here the CDR3 DNA reads TGCAGCGTTGAAGATCAGAGGGATAATGAAAAACTGTTTTTT. Translated: CSVEDQRDNEKLFF.

The chain uses TRBV19 and TRBJ2-3; D gene unclear. CDR3 length: 14 residues. V lost 5 bases and J 0 bases, leaving 9 bases between the germline ends. The germline V gene encodes CDR1 LNHDA and CDR2 SQIVND (reference sequence). The CDR3 region is CASSVQMSTDTQYF. CDR3 nucleotides: TGTGCCAGTAGTGTGCAGATGAGCACAGATACGCAGTATTTT.

This chain connects TRBV5-1 to TRBJ2-2; 7 bases map to TRBD1. This CDR3 is 14 amino acids long. Germline loops: CDR1 SGHRS, CDR2 YFSETQ. With 6 bases clipped from V and 3 bases from J, the junction kept 5 bases outside the gene matches. Here the CDR3 reads CASTIDRDTGELFF. As DNA, the CDR3 is TGCGCCAGCACCATCGACAGGGACACCGGGGAGCTGTTTTTT.

The chain is built from TRBV28 and TRBJ2-7, with TRBD1 identical over 11 bases. This CDR3 has 15 amino acids. CDR1 is MDHEN, CDR2 SYDVKM, per germline. The V and J ends lost 2 bases and 2 bases, in that order; junction bases with no gene match: 2. Here the CDR3 DNA reads TGTGCCAGCAGTTTAACGGGACAGGGGGCCTACGAGCAGTACTTC. This encodes CASSLTGQGAYEQYF.

This chain links TRBV5-5 with TRBJ2-7; weak D call: TRBD2 (7 bases). CDR3 size: 13 residues. The V and J ends lost 7 bases and 2 bases respectively, with 13 bases between them. The V gene's germline CDR1 is SGHKS and CDR2 YYEKEE (reference sequence). Written as DNA, the CDR3 is TGTGCCAGCCGGGGGGCGGGCCCCTACGAGCAGTACTTC. This translates into CASRGAGPYEQYF.

The rearrangement joins TRBV19 to TRBJ2-1; no reliable D call. With 6 bases removed from V and 2 bases from J, the gap between germline ends came to 8 bases. Germline V CDR1 and CDR2: LNHDA, SQIVND (reference sequence). The CDR3 runs to 13 residues. CDR3 nucleotide sequence: TGTGCCAGTAGGCTTACACCCTACAATGAGCAGTTCTTC. Amino acid sequence: CASRLTPYNEQFF.

This clone was seen a handful of times. This chain links TRBV11-2 with TRBJ2-2, with D unclear. V lost 4 bases and J 4 bases, leaving 7 bases between the germline ends. The germline gives CDR1 SGHAT, CDR2 FQNNGV. This CDR3 contains 13 residues. In DNA, the CDR3 is TGTGCCAGCAGCTCGGATCTCACCGGGGAGCTGTTTTTT. Encoded protein: CASSSDLTGELFF.

This clone has only one observation. V usage is TRBV6-1 and J usage is TRBJ2-7; possible D gene TRBD2, 6 bases. Trimming left V 0 bases short and J 6 bases short, with 12 bases between. Germline CDR1 and CDR2: MNHNS and SASEGT. This CDR3 spans 14 amino acids. CDR3 sequence reads: CASSEAGGSREQYF. The DNA for the CDR3 is TGTGCCAGCAGTGAAGCGGGAGGCTCACGCGAGCAGTACTTC.

The rearrangement uses TRBV7-3 and TRBJ2-1, with D unclear. V lost 4 bases and J lost 4, with 8 bases in between. From germline, CDR1 is SGHTA and CDR2 FQGTGA. This CDR3 has 13 amino acids. DNA of the CDR3: TGTGCCAGCAGCTCTCGAGATTACAATGAGCAGTTCTTC. Protein sequence: CASSSRDYNEQFF.

J is TRBJ1-5 and V is TRBV10-2, with 7 bases aligning to TRBD1. After removal of 6 bases from V and 2 bases from J, the junction contained 10 bases not matched to a gene. This CDR3 contains 16 residues. CDR1 is WSHSY, CDR2 SAAADI, per germline. The CDR3 protein is CASSIHRGLGNQPQHF. In DNA form, the CDR3 reads TGCGCCAGCAGCATACACAGGGGACTGGGCAATCAGCCCCAGCATTTT.

This chain joins TRBV25-1 and TRBJ1-1; D is perhaps TRBD1 (6 bases). CDR3 length: 16 residues. In germline, CDR1 is MGHDK, CDR2 SYGVNS. V was shortened by 3 bases and J by 5 bases, with 19 bases between the two germline ends. This CDR3 is CASSDGPGMRGTEAFF. The CDR3 nucleotides read TGTGCCAGCAGTGATGGGCCAGGAATGAGGGGGACTGAAGCTTTCTTT.

The rearrangement uses TRBV6-6 and TRBJ2-3; 9 bases align to TRBD2. V trimming: 0 bases; J trimming: 2 bases; junction bases outside the gene matches: 3. Germline-derived CDR1 and CDR2 are MNHNY and SVGAGI (reference sequence). This CDR3 is 16 amino acids long. CDR3 DNA: TGTGCCAGCAGTTACTCGAGCGGGAGGAACACAGATACGCAGTATTTT. Protein: CASSYSSGRNTDTQYF.

The chain joins TRBV11-2 to TRBJ2-2, with 9 nucleotides matching TRBD2. The CDR3 runs to 14 residues. Germline CDR1 SGHAT, CDR2 FQNNGV. Trimming cost V 5 bases and J 7 bases; bases outside gene matches: 5. The CDR3 DNA reads as TGTGCCAGCAGCACAGGACTAGCGAGCGGGGAGCTGTTTTTT. It is translated as CASSTGLASGELFF.

This chain uses TRBV21-1 with TRBJ2-3; the DNA was not used to check the table's D call, TRBD2. TRBV21-1 constitutes a pseudogene. The CDR3 totals 18 residues. CDR3 sequence: CASSKAEGLGLVTDTQYF. CDR3 in DNA: TGTGCCAGCAGCAAAGCGGAGGGACTGGGTTTAGTCACAGATACGCAGTATTTT.

The gene calls are TRBV25-1 and TRBJ1-2; weak D call: TRBD1 (5 bases). V was cut by 2 bases and J by 8 bases, with 15 bases left in between. The CDR3 runs to 14 residues. CDR1 is MGHDK and CDR2 is SYGVNS in the germline V gene. In nucleotides, the CDR3 is TGTGCCAGCAGTGAAGTCCGGGACCAGCAAGGCTACACCTTC. It specifies CASSEVRDQQGYTF.

The chain has TRBV6-1 and TRBJ1-5, with D perhaps TRBD1 (6 bases). The V and J ends lost 4 bases and 8 bases respectively, with 15 bases between them. The germline CDR1 and CDR2 sequences are MNHNS and SASEGT. The CDR3 has 14 amino acids. The DNA for the CDR3 is TGTGCCAGCAGTGGACAACAGGGTTTTGAGCCCCAGCATTTT. It specifies CASSGQQGFEPQHF.

The rearrangement links TRBV4-1 to TRBJ1-3, with a tentative D call TRBD1 (5 bases). V lost 4 bases to trimming and J lost 2 bases, with 15 bases between them. Germline-derived CDR1 and CDR2 are MGHRA and YSYEKL. CDR3 length: 16 residues. CDR3 sequence: CASSPRQLEPGNTIYF. DNA for the CDR3: TGCGCCAGCAGCCCCCGACAGTTAGAACCTGGAAACACCATATATTTT.